This TCR beta chain was identified in a study of control samples from healthy donors and cancer patients. Some clones are missing from TCRdb's copy, which holds only in-frame ones; the method was immunoSEQ multiplex PCR. The repertoire holds 150,000 to 200,000 clones, with roughly 90% as singletons. Trimming pared 5 bases from V and 6 bases from J, leaving 16 bases between. The CDR3 totals 14 residues. The germline V gene encodes CDR1 SGHAT and CDR2 FQNNGV. This chain joins TRBV11-2 and TRBJ1-2, with a tentative D call TRBD1 (5 bases). The sample taken for sequencing was blood. The TCR originated in a man aged 25-45 years in good health. The CDR3, as DNA: TGTGCCAGCAGCCCTAGACCCGGGACGGATGGCTACACCTTC. Its protein product is CASSPRPGTDGYTF.